The 32 T cell receptor beta chains in this list originate from one sample, sequenced in a study of blood T cell repertoires in COVID-19. The repertoire was sequenced with immunoSEQ multiplex PCR; TCRdb's copy has only in-frame clones and lacks some. The table shows under 300,000 clones, with around 86% occurring only once. The specimen was peripheral blood. These receptors all stem from a woman in her seventies with active or convalescent COVID-19.

The chain joins TRBV3-1 (or the pseudogene TRBV3-2) to TRBJ1-2; D perhaps matches TRBD1 (5 bases). In germline, CDR1 is LGHDT, CDR2 YNNKEL (reference sequence). Trimming stripped 5 bases from V and 4 bases from J, with 17 bases between. The CDR3 is 15 residues long. The CDR3 sequence is CASSVIDGGSYGYTF. The CDR3, as DNA: TGTGCCAGCAGCGTTATCGACGGGGGTTCCTATGGCTACACCTTC.

The V and J genes are TRBV6-5 and TRBJ1-6, with D unresolved. Trimming pared 2 bases from V and 9 bases from J, leaving 14 bases between. This CDR3 spans 15 amino acids. Germline lookup yields CDR1 MNHEY and CDR2 SVGAGI. In DNA, the CDR3 is TGTGCCAGCAGTTACGGTGCAGGTTTCAGTTCACCCCTCCACTTT. Its translation: CASSYGAGFSSPLHF.

This clone came up once. V is TRBV7-2 and J is TRBJ1-2; 7 bases match TRBD1. CDR3 length: 15 residues. In germline, CDR1 is SGHTA, CDR2 FQGNSA. V shed 5 bases, J shed 2 bases, and the junction held 8 bases outside the gene matches. CDR3 coding DNA: TGTGCCAGCAGCCCGGCGGGACAGAGAAACTATGGCTACACCTTC. The encoded protein is CASSPAGQRNYGYTF. The entire variable domain, with the rest obtained from reference TRBV7-2 and TRBJ1-2, is as follows: GAGVSQSPSNKVTEKGKDVELRCDPISGHTALYWYRQSLGQGLEFLIYFQGNSAPDKSGLPSDRFSAERTGGSVSTLTIQRTQQEDSAVYLCASSPAGQRNYGYTFGSGTRLTVV.

DNA for the CDR3: TGTGCCAGCAGCGTATCAGGACAGTATAATCACCCACAAGAGACCCAGTACTTC. Translation gives CASSVSGQYNHPQETQYF. This rearrangement joins TRBV9 to TRBJ2-5; D may be TRBD1 (6 bases). Germline loops: CDR1 SGDLS, CDR2 YYNGEE. The CDR3 length is 18 residues. Trimming left V 1 base short and J 2 bases short, with 21 bases between.

The chain couples TRBV6-5 to TRBJ2-1; D gene uncertain. Germline-derived CDR1 and CDR2 are MNHEY and SVGAGI. V lost 6 bases and J lost 7, with 7 bases in between. The CDR3 has 11 amino acids. CDR3 protein: CASRRWNEQFF. The CDR3 coding sequence is TGTGCCAGCAGGAGATGGAATGAGCAGTTCTTC.

The V and J genes are TRBV11-2 and TRBJ2-5, with a tentative D call TRBD1 (6 bases). The CDR3 runs 14 residues. From germline, CDR1 is SGHAT and CDR2 FQNNGV. Trimming cost V 8 bases and J 5 bases, with 18 bases left between them. As DNA, the CDR3 is TGTGCCAGCCAGGGGCCGAGGATCAAGGAGACCCAGTACTTC. Its protein product is CASQGPRIKETQYF.

This clone was recorded once. The chain combines TRBV2 with TRBJ1-6; D possibly corresponds to TRBD1 (5 bases). V lost 4 bases, J lost 8 bases, and 9 bases lay in between. The CDR3 runs 13 residues. Germline V gives CDR1 SNHLY, CDR2 FYNNEI. CDR3 in DNA: TGTGCCAGCAGTGGGGGGGGATATTCACCCCTCCACTTT. It encodes CASSGGGYSPLHF.

The rearrangement joins TRBV7-8 to TRBJ1-5; perhaps TRBD1 as D (6 bases). This CDR3 spans 14 amino acids. In germline, CDR1 is SGHVS, CDR2 FQNEAQ. V was clipped by 5 bases and J by 5 bases, with 13 bases between them. The CDR3 DNA reads as TGTGCCAGCAGCCGAGGGACAACTTATCAGCCCCAGCATTTT. It codes for CASSRGTTYQPQHF.

V gene TRBV9 combines with J gene TRBJ2-1, with 7 bases lining up with TRBD2. Losses at the gene ends were 2 bases for V and 0 bases for J; bases not matched to a gene: 5. The CDR3 covers 16 residues. The germline CDR1 and CDR2 sequences are SGDLS and YYNGEE. The DNA of the CDR3 is TGTGCCAGCAGCGTTAGGATAGCGGGCTCCTACAATGAGCAGTTCTTC. Residues: CASSVRIAGSYNEQFF.

V usage is TRBV5-5 and J usage is TRBJ1-5; D is perhaps TRBD1 (6 bases). This CDR3 is 13 amino acids long. Trimming took off 4 bases at V and 9 bases at J, with 14 bases between the two ends. CDR1 and CDR2 from the germline V gene are SGHKS and YYEKEE (reference sequence). The chain's CDR3 is CASSMDSRGPQHF. For the CDR3, the DNA is TGTGCCAGCAGCATGGACAGCCGGGGGCCCCAGCATTTT.

This clone was detected once. This sequence joins TRBV6-5 and TRBJ2-1; D might be TRBD2 (5 bases). The CDR3 length is 12 residues. The germline gives CDR1 MNHEY, CDR2 SVGAGI. The V end lost 6 bases, the J end lost 12 bases, and 15 bases lay between the germline ends. CDR3 in DNA: TGTGCCAGCAGCTCGGGGTTAAAGGTGCAGTTCTTC. This gives the protein CASSSGLKVQFF.

V and J are TRBV11-2 and TRBJ1-1; D remains ambiguous. Per germline, CDR1 SGHAT and CDR2 FQNNGV. V gave up 6 bases and J gave up 7 bases, with 9 bases separating them. CDR3 size: 11 residues. CDR3 sequence reads: CASRNPGEAFF. In nucleotides, the CDR3 is TGTGCCAGCAGAAATCCCGGTGAAGCTTTCTTT.

The chain joins TRBV3-1 (or the pseudogene TRBV3-2) to TRBJ1-5; tentatively, D is TRBD1 (6 bases). V was pared by 1 base and J by 6 bases, with 10 bases between. The V gene's germline CDR1 is LGHDT and CDR2 YNNKEL (reference sequence). The CDR3 has 14 residues. CDR3 protein: CASSQAQGSQPQHF. In nucleotides, the CDR3 is TGTGCCAGCAGCCAAGCTCAGGGGAGTCAGCCCCAGCATTTT.

CDR3 loop: CASSLPGAYGYTF. CDR3 coding DNA: TGTGCCAGCAGCTTGCCAGGGGCCTATGGCTACACCTTC. This chain uses TRBV5-6 with TRBJ1-2; TRBD1 is a possible D gene (6 bases). Trimming took off 1 base at V and 4 bases at J, with 8 bases between the two ends. Germline values: CDR1 SGHDT, CDR2 YYEEEE. There are 13 residues in the CDR3.

The chain links TRBV11-2 to TRBJ1-3, with unresolved D. Germline-derived CDR1 and CDR2 are SGHAT and FQNNGV. V was clipped by 7 bases and J by 4 bases, with 20 bases between them. The CDR3 is 16 residues long. Here the CDR3 reads CASTRSVPRRGNTIYF. The CDR3 bases are TGTGCCAGCACTCGGTCGGTTCCTCGGAGAGGAAACACCATATATTTT. Using reference TRBV11-2 and TRBJ1-3 for the parts outside the CDR3, the full variable domain is EAGVAQSPRYKIIEKRQSVAFWCNPISGHATLYWYQQILGQGPKLLIQFQNNGVVDDSQLPKDRFSAERLKGVDSTLKIQPAKLEDSAVYLCASTRSVPRRGNTIYFGEGSWLTVV.

This clone was detected only once. The chain links TRBV7-2 to TRBJ2-2; D perhaps matches TRBD2 (7 bases). The V end was cut by 2 bases, the J end by 6 bases, with 16 bases between. CDR1 is SGHTA and CDR2 is FQGNSA in the germline V gene. The CDR3 covers 16 residues. This CDR3 is CASSLNGGGLSGELFF. For the CDR3, the DNA is TGTGCCAGCAGCTTAAATGGGGGGGGCCTCTCCGGGGAGCTGTTTTTT.

The rearrangement joins TRBV12-3 or TRBV12-4 to TRBJ2-7; the D gene is possibly TRBD2 (5 bases). Trimming pared 6 bases from V and 2 bases from J, leaving 11 bases between. The CDR3 sequence is 13 residues long. The CDR3: CASSRRIPYEQYF. The CDR3 nucleotides are TGTGCCAGCAGCCGGAGGATCCCCTACGAGCAGTACTTC.

The chain links TRBV12-3 or TRBV12-4 to TRBJ2-1; TRBD1 aligns across 9 bases. The CDR3 extends over 12 amino acids. V lost 11 bases to trimming and J lost 4 bases; unmatched junction nucleotides: 3. The DNA for the CDR3 is TGTGCCTCCGGGACAGGGTACAATGAGCAGTTCTTC. It codes for CASGTGYNEQFF.

CDR3 sequence reads: CASSLVVGRREEKLFF. DNA of the CDR3: TGTGCCAGCAGCTTGGTTGTGGGGAGAAGGGAAGAAAAACTGTTTTTT. The chain couples TRBV5-4 to TRBJ1-4; unclear D gene. Between the trimmed V and J ends, which lost 0 bases and 8 bases, there was a span of 17 bases. CDR3 length equals 16 residues. CDR1 is SGHNT, CDR2 YYREEE, per germline (reference sequence).

This clone was seen only once. The CDR3 loop reads CASSPSSTGGGITEAFF. Here the CDR3 DNA reads TGTGCCAGCTCACCGAGCAGCACAGGGGGCGGGATCACTGAAGCTTTCTTT. The rearrangement links TRBV18 to TRBJ1-1; 9 nucleotides align to TRBD1. Germline lookup yields CDR1 KGHSH and CDR2 LQKENI. The CDR3 extends over 17 amino acids. The J segment lost 4 bases and the V segment lost 3 bases, leaving 12 bases of the junction unmatched.

This chain links TRBV5-1 with TRBJ2-3, with TRBD1 as a possible D gene (5 bases). The V gene's germline CDR1 is SGHRS and CDR2 YFSETQ. The CDR3 is made up of 13 amino acids. V lost 5 bases and J 0 bases, leaving 7 bases between the germline ends. CDR3 nucleotide sequence: TGCGCCAGCAGTCCAGGGAGCACAGATACGCAGTATTTT. Residues: CASSPGSTDTQYF.

The chain is built from TRBV19 and TRBJ1-6, with TRBD1 as a possible D gene (5 bases). Germline V CDR1 and CDR2: LNHDA, SQIVND (reference sequence). The CDR3 covers 16 residues. V dropped 3 bases and J dropped 7 bases, with 16 bases sitting between them. CDR3 amino acids: CASSIQAGRGNSPLHF. Here the CDR3 DNA reads TGTGCCAGTAGTATTCAGGCAGGGAGGGGCAATTCACCCCTCCACTTT.

The chain couples TRBV12-3 or TRBV12-4 to TRBJ2-1, with D maybe TRBD2 (6 bases). Deletions cut 6 bases from V and 8 bases from J, with 14 bases between. CDR3 length: 13 amino acids. CDR3 amino acids: CASRGGFDDEQFF. Here the CDR3 DNA reads TGTGCCAGCAGGGGGGGATTTGATGATGAGCAGTTCTTC.

This rearrangement joins TRBV18 to TRBJ1-6; the match to TRBD1 covers 8 bases. The V gene end was trimmed by 4 bases and the J gene end by 6 bases; junction bases not matched to a gene: 2. Per germline, CDR1 KGHSH and CDR2 LQKENI. The CDR3 loop spans 14 amino acids. As DNA, the CDR3 is TGTGCCAGCTCACGGGACAGGACTAATTCACCCCTCCACTTT. It is translated as CASSRDRTNSPLHF. The entire variable domain, with the rest obtained from reference TRBV18 and TRBJ1-6, is as follows: NAGVMQNPRHLVRRRGQEARLRCSPMKGHSHVYWYRQLPEEGLKFMVYLQKENIIDESGMPKERFSAEFPKEGPSILRIQQVVRGDSAAYFCASSRDRTNSPLHFGNGTRLTVT.

As for this clone: The sample contains more than one DNA sequence encoding this CDR3. The chain has TRBV7-2 and TRBJ1-5; D perhaps matches TRBD1 (6 bases). The CDR3 runs to 14 residues. Germline assignment: CDR1 SGHTA and CDR2 FQGNSA. The V gene lost 5 bases and the J gene lost 3 bases, with 11 bases spanning the gap. This chain's CDR3 is CASSPQGYNQPQHF. CDR3 DNA: TGTGCCAGCAGCCCGCAGGGGTACAATCAGCCCCAGCATTTT.

The V call is TRBV7-6, the J call TRBJ2-7, with 8 bases that match TRBD2. Germline-derived CDR1 and CDR2 are SGHVS and FNYEAQ. The length of the CDR3 is 16 residues. V gave up 5 bases and J gave up 5 bases; unmatched junction bases: 14. CDR3 DNA: TGTGCCAGCAGCACATCGGCGGGGGGCCGCGGGGACGAGCAGTACTTC. Its protein is CASSTSAGGRGDEQYF. The whole variable domain, filled in from reference TRBV7-6 and TRBJ2-7, reads GAGVSQSPRYKVTKRGQDVALRCDPISGHVSLYWYRQALGQGPEFLTYFNYEAQQDKSGLPNDRFSAERPEGSISTLTIQRTEQRDSAMYRCASSTSAGGRGDEQYFGPGTRLTVT.

The chain carries TRBV5-6 and TRBJ2-7; D gene unclear. Trimming left V 0 bases short and J 1 base short, with 11 bases between. Germline CDR1 and CDR2: SGHDT and YYEEEE. The CDR3 spans 15 residues. In DNA, the CDR3 is TGTGCCAGCAGCTTGGGAGACTTCAGTTCCTACGAGCAGTACTTC. This codes for CASSLGDFSSYEQYF.

The chain couples TRBV5-4 to TRBJ2-7; 7 bases match TRBD1. CDR1 SGHNT and CDR2 YYREEE come from the germline V gene (reference sequence). J was trimmed by 5 bases and V by 3 bases; bases with no gene match: 5. This CDR3 region has 13 residues. Here the CDR3 DNA reads TGTGCCAGCAGCTCTACGGGGACAGACGAGCAGTACTTC. Protein: CASSSTGTDEQYF.

The J gene is TRBJ1-5, the V gene TRBV5-4; D might be TRBD1 (6 bases). This CDR3 is built from 15 residues. V was cut by 4 bases and J by 5 bases, with 16 bases left in between. Germline values: CDR1 SGHNT, CDR2 YYREEE (reference sequence). The CDR3 nucleotides are TGTGCCAGCAGCATGCAGGGGAGAGAGGATCAGCCCCAGCATTTT. Its protein is CASSMQGREDQPQHF.

The J gene is TRBJ2-4, the V gene TRBV4-2; tentative D call: TRBD1 (5 bases). The ends were cut back, 2 bases at V and 3 bases at J, with 14 bases in the middle. This CDR3 contains 16 residues. Germline V lookup: CDR1 LGHNA, CDR2 YNFKEQ. CDR3 sequence reads: CASSQSLRGNKNIQYF. The CDR3 DNA sequence: TGTGCCAGCAGCCAAAGTCTAAGGGGTAACAAAAACATTCAGTACTTC.

This clone was found a few times. The chain couples TRBV7-9 to TRBJ1-1; tentatively, D is TRBD1 (5 bases). Germline V CDR1 and CDR2: SEHNR, FQNEAQ (reference sequence). The CDR3 loop spans 14 amino acids. Between the trimmed V and J ends, which lost 3 bases and 1 base, there was a span of 9 bases. The CDR3, as DNA: TGTGCCAGCAGCTTCAGGGAGGAGAACACTGAAGCTTTCTTT. Its protein is CASSFREENTEAFF.

The rearrangement uses TRBV14 and TRBJ1-4; D is ambiguous. V gave up 0 bases and J gave up 10 bases, with 6 bases separating them. Germline CDR1 reads SGHDN; CDR2 reads FVKESK. This CDR3 region has 12 residues. The CDR3 sequence is CASSQDVGKLFF. The DNA of the CDR3 is TGTGCCAGCAGCCAAGATGTCGGAAAACTGTTTTTT.